Detailed here is one T cell receptor (beta chain). Its cognate antigen is unknown. These data come from a study of T cell responses to AZD1222 COVID-19 vaccine. The protocol was immunoSEQ multiplex PCR, while the TCRdb copy is restricted to in-frame clones and leaves out a portion. The sample has 68,000 or so clones, around nine tenths seen once. The CDR3 consists of 17 residues. Trimming at V came to 4 bases and at J to 6 bases, leaving 11 bases not matched to a gene. Germline V gene data show CDR1 as MNHEY and CDR2 as SMNVEV (reference sequence). Study-wide points: Donors were largely white British and mainly female; clonal diversity was possibly underestimated. The peak T cell response came first, and repertoires were sampled only after it. CD4 TCRs associated with vaccination spanned spike, dominating at 160-218 and 743-854.

The chain employs TRBV27 and TRBJ2-2; 10 nucleotides agree with TRBD2. The receptor's source is an adult in good health. The sample was peripheral blood, taken on day 0 of AZD1222 vaccination. The CDR3 region is CASSSPASGSWAGELFF. CDR3 bases: TGTGCCAGCAGTTCCCCCGCTAGCGGGAGTTGGGCCGGGGAGCTGTTTTTT.